The rows below give T cell receptor beta chains drawn from one sample of a study of post-analysis software for immune sequencing data. TCRdb used MiXCR to reprocess the PCR reads, holding one entry per CDR3 protein. There are roughly 400,000 distinct CDR3 sequences in the sample; approximately 39% occur only once, and approximately 7.1% lies in the top ten. Sequenced material: blood. The source of these receptors is a girl aged 2 to 9 with multiple sclerosis. The CDR3 runs from the conserved cysteine through the conserved F or W. The D gene is left open where the match is weak. Some rows have no size entry. The others give once, few or many, or a class for an expanded clone.

11	NA	few	TRBJ2-7	TRBV29-1	TGCAGCGTTGTGGCCTCCTACGAGCAGTACTTC	CSVVASYEQYF
14	NA	many	TRBJ2-7	TRBV5-1	TGCGCCAGCAGCTTTAGGGGAAGCTCCTACGAGCAGTACTTC	CASSFRGSSYEQYF
14	NA	NA	TRBJ1-5	TRBV24-1	TGTGCCACCAGTGAACAGGGCGGCAATCAGCCCCAGCATTTT	CATSEQGGNQPQHF
14	TRBD2	NA	TRBJ2-1	TRBV3-1	TGTGCCACGGGACTAGCGGGAGACTACAATGAGCAGTTCTTC	CATGLAGDYNEQFF
14	TRBD1	NA	TRBJ2-7	TRBV29-1	TGCAGCGTGGGCACAGGGGGCTACTCCTACGAGCAGTACTTC	CSVGTGGYSYEQYF
15	NA	few	TRBJ2-7	TRBV20-1	TGCAGTGCTAGAGATCTTAGGGCATGGTCCTACGAGCAGTACTTC	CSARDLRAWSYEQYF
17	TRBD1	NA	TRBJ2-1	TRBV5-1	TGCGCCAGCAGCTTGACCCTCGGGACAGGGTACTACAATGAGCAGTTCTTC	CASSLTLGTGYYNEQFF
13	NA	NA	TRBJ2-1	TRBV11-1	TGTGCCAGCAACCTCGGGATGTACAATGAGCAGTTCTTC	CASNLGMYNEQFF
16	TRBD2	NA	TRBJ2-3	TRBV7-2	TGTGCCAGCAGCCCCCGAGGGACTAGCGGTGGACATACGCAGTATTTT	CASSPRGTSGGHTQYF
16	NA	NA	TRBJ1-6	TRBV2	TGTGCCAGCAGTTGGGCACCTCGGGTAGATAATTCACCCCTCCACTTT	CASSWAPRVDNSPLHF
15	NA	NA	TRBJ1-2	TRBV11-2	TGTGCCAGCAGCCCGGTGAGACAGGTCCAGTATGGCTACACCTTC	CASSPVRQVQYGYTF
15	NA	NA	TRBJ1-1	TRBV12-3/TRBV12-4	TGTGCCACAGCCGGGCGGCGAGAGATGAACACTGAAGCTTTCTTT	CATAGRREMNTEAFF
15	TRBD2	NA	TRBJ2-1	TRBV7-2	TGTGCCAGCAGCTTTCCGGGACTAGCGGGTCTAGACTCGTTCTTC	CASSFPGLAGLDSFF
14	TRBD2	NA	TRBJ2-4	TRBV12-3/TRBV12-4	TGTGCCAGCAGTTTAGGACTAGCGCTGAACATTCAGTACTTC	CASSLGLALNIQYF
12	NA	few	TRBJ1-2	TRBV5-1	TGCGCCAGCAGCTCTCAGCAATATGGCTACACCTTC	CASSSQQYGYTF
14	NA	NA	TRBJ1-6	TRBV6-6	TGTGCCAGCAGTAACCAGGGGATCAATTCACCCCTCCACTTT	CASSNQGINSPLHF
15	NA	NA	TRBJ2-3	TRBV5-1	TGCGCCAGCAGTTTGCGGACCCCGGACACAGATACGCAGTATTTT	CASSLRTPDTDTQYF
14	TRBD1	NA	TRBJ1-2	TRBV2	TGTGCCAGCAGTGAAGGGACAGGGATCTATGGCTACACCTTC	CASSEGTGIYGYTF
14	NA	NA	TRBJ1-2	TRBV20-1	TGCAGTGCTACTTCTCCAGGGGAGGGATATGGCTACACCTTC	CSATSPGEGYGYTF
19	TRBD1	NA	TRBJ2-5	TRBV5-1	TGCGCCAGCAGCTCTCCGGGACAGGGGGTGTGGATGTTGAGGGAGACCCAGTACTTC	CASSSPGQGVWMLRETQYF
12	TRBD1	NA	TRBJ2-7	TRBV11-2	TGTGCCAGCCGGCTAGGGGGCGGCGAGCAGTACTTC	CASRLGGGEQYF
15	NA	NA	TRBJ1-1	TRBV3-1	TGTGCCAGCAGCCGTTATCGGACGGTCGACACTGAAGCTTTCTTT	CASSRYRTVDTEAFF
13	TRBD1	NA	TRBJ1-2	TRBV10-3	TGTGCCATCAGCGCCGGGACAGCCTATGGCTACACCTTC	CAISAGTAYGYTF
15	TRBD2	NA	TRBJ2-1	TRBV5-1	TGCGCCAGCAGCCATCCTAGCGGGGGGAACAATGAGCAGTTCTTC	CASSHPSGGNNEQFF